This is a list of T cell receptor beta chains from one sample in a study of blood T cell repertoires in COVID-19. This table comes from immunoSEQ multiplex PCR, and its TCRdb copy is limited to in-frame clones, with some not included. The top ten hold about 9.6% of the sample, which has approximately 97,000 clones, around 73% seen once. Sequenced: peripheral blood. These receptors were obtained from a man between 60 and 75 years old with active or convalescent COVID-19. Both conserved end residues are part of each CDR3. A D gene is named only where the DNA matches it firmly. The listing skips clone size in some rows; elsewhere it reads once, few, many or a size class.

j_gene | v_gene | abundance | d_gene | CDR3aa | CDR3nt
TRBJ1-2 | TRBV29-1 | . | TRBD1 | CSVRRTGTGTNYGYTF | TGCAGCGTGCGACGGACCGGGACAGGGACTAACTATGGCTACACCTTC
TRBJ1-2 | TRBV27 | once | TRBD1 | CASSPVTGARGYTF | TGTGCCAGCAGTCCCGTGACAGGGGCCAGGGGCTACACCTTC
TRBJ1-5 | TRBV10-3 | . | . | CAISELGGSNQPQHF | TGTGCCATCAGTGAGTTAGGAGGTAGCAATCAGCCCCAGCATTTT
TRBJ1-1 | TRBV6-5 | . | . | CASSYSRKNTEAFF | TGTGCCAGCAGTTACTCGCGAAAGAACACTGAAGCTTTCTTT
TRBJ1-5 | TRBV29-1 | . | . | CSVVTDPGVTQHF | TGCAGCGTCGTGACAGACCCAGGTGTGACCCAGCATTTT
TRBJ2-1 | TRBV11-3 | . | TRBD1 | CASSAWTGPYNEQFF | TGTGCCAGCAGCGCATGGACAGGGCCCTACAATGAGCAGTTCTTC
TRBJ2-7 | TRBV2 | many | TRBD1 | CASSEGQGAGEQYF | TGTGCCAGCAGTGAAGGACAGGGGGCTGGCGAGCAGTACTTC
TRBJ2-5 | TRBV28 | . | . | CASSLGVPRRETQYF | TGTGCCAGCAGTTTAGGGGTCCCCAGGAGGGAGACCCAGTACTTC
TRBJ2-1 | TRBV11-2 | . | TRBD2 | CASSNRLAANNEQFF | TGTGCCAGCAGCAACAGACTAGCGGCCAACAATGAGCAGTTCTTC
TRBJ2-3 | TRBV13 | . | . | CATEGQSGSTDTQYF | TGTGCCACGGAGGGTCAGAGCGGGAGCACAGATACGCAGTATTTT
TRBJ2-1 | TRBV19 | . | TRBD1 | CASSIEGTVYNEQFF | TGTGCCAGTAGTATTGAAGGGACAGTCTACAATGAGCAGTTCTTC
TRBJ1-2 | TRBV6-2/TRBV6-3 | . | . | CASSPWGPNYGYTF | TGTGCCAGCAGCCCCTGGGGGCCTAACTATGGCTACACCTTC
TRBJ2-1 | TRBV5-1 | . | . | CASSSELKSYNEQFF | TGCGCCAGCAGCTCGGAGCTCAAATCTTACAATGAGCAGTTCTTC
TRBJ2-3 | TRBV6-2/TRBV6-3 | . | TRBD2 | CASSFTSGHTDTQYF | TGTGCCAGCAGTTTCACTAGCGGACACACAGATACGCAGTATTTT
TRBJ2-2 | TRBV10-1 | few | TRBD2 | CASSDTSASNTGELFF | TGCGCCAGCAGTGATACTAGCGCCTCGAACACCGGGGAGCTGTTTTTT
TRBJ2-1 | TRBV6-5 | . | . | CASRPRESSYNEQFF | TGTGCCAGCAGGCCCCGGGAGAGCTCCTACAATGAGCAGTTCTTC
TRBJ2-1 | TRBV19 | . | TRBD2 | CASSYSGSYNEQFF | TGTGCCAGTAGCTATAGCGGGTCCTACAATGAGCAGTTCTTC
TRBJ2-1 | TRBV18 | . | . | CASSPRTIEQFF | TGTGCCAGCTCACCAAGGACTATTGAGCAGTTCTTC
TRBJ2-2 | TRBV7-9 | . | . | CASSLSGNVGTGELFF | TGTGCCAGCAGCTTATCAGGGAACGTGGGAACCGGGGAGCTGTTTTTT
TRBJ1-4 | TRBV5-1 | once | TRBD1 | CASSPGTGQRNEKLFF | TGCGCCAGCAGCCCGGGGACAGGCCAGAGGAATGAAAAACTGTTTTTT
TRBJ2-7 | TRBV25-1 | . | TRBD1 | CASSESPQAGGRYEQYF | TGTGCCAGCAGTGAATCCCCCCAGGCAGGGGGTAGGTACGAGCAGTACTTC
TRBJ2-7 | TRBV6-4 | . | TRBD2 | CASSDFSSGSYEQYF | TGTGCCAGCAGTGACTTTTCTAGCGGGTCCTACGAGCAGTACTTC
TRBJ1-2 | TRBV6-5 | once | TRBD1 | CASSYSTGFNYGYTF | TGTGCCAGCAGTTACTCGACAGGGTTTAACTATGGCTACACCTTC
TRBJ1-1 | TRBV7-2 | . | . | CASSISGTQGRTEAFF | TGTGCCAGCAGCATTAGTGGGACACAGGGTCGAACTGAAGCTTTCTTT
TRBJ2-6 | TRBV6-2/TRBV6-3 | few | TRBD2 | CASSSHRLAGVAGANVLTF | TGTGCCAGCAGTTCCCACAGACTAGCGGGAGTGGCTGGGGCCAACGTCCTGACTTTC
TRBJ1-1 | TRBV10-3 | . | . | CAISGGVDTEAFF | TGTGCCATCAGTGGTGGAGTCGACACTGAAGCTTTCTTT
TRBJ1-4 | TRBV9 | few | . | CASSVGAGPLFF | TGTGCCAGCAGCGTAGGGGCGGGACCCCTGTTTTTT
TRBJ2-6 | TRBV4-1 | . | . | CASSQGNSVSGANVLTF | TGCGCCAGCAGCCAAGGTAATTCGGTCTCTGGGGCCAACGTCCTGACTTTC
TRBJ1-5 | TRBV27 | . | . | CASRRTAVGGNQPQHF | TGTGCCAGCAGGCGGACGGCCGTGGGGGGAAATCAGCCCCAGCATTTT
TRBJ1-1 | TRBV25-1 | few | . | CASSVRGTNTEAFF | TGTGCCAGCAGTGTCAGGGGAACGAACACTGAAGCTTTCTTT
TRBJ2-1 | TRBV10-3 | . | TRBD2 | CAISGSGSEQFF | TGTGCCATCAGTGGTAGCGGGAGTGAGCAGTTCTTC
TRBJ2-1 | TRBV4-2 | . | . | CASSQVQASNNEQFF | TGTGCCAGCAGCCAAGTTCAGGCTAGCAACAATGAGCAGTTCTTC
TRBJ2-7 | TRBV5-1 | . | . | CASSHVLAQPGEQYF | TGCGCCAGCAGCCACGTACTAGCTCAGCCGGGCGAGCAGTACTTC
TRBJ2-2 | TRBV7-2 | once | . | CASSLFQNTGELFF | TGTGCCAGCAGCTTATTTCAGAACACCGGGGAGCTGTTTTTT
TRBJ1-2 | TRBV2 | . | TRBD1 | CASSEARQGAGYTF | TGTGCCAGCAGTGAAGCCCGGCAGGGGGCGGGCTACACCTTC
TRBJ1-2 | TRBV5-1 | few | TRBD1 | CASSLTGTGGRYGYTF | TGCGCCAGCAGCTTGACCGGGACAGGGGGCAGGTATGGCTACACCTTC
TRBJ2-7 | TRBV2 | . | TRBD2 | CASRATSSSSYEQYF | TGTGCCAGCAGGGCGACTAGCTCAAGCTCCTACGAGCAGTACTTC
TRBJ2-3 | TRBV7-6 | . | TRBD2 | CASSLVRASGAHSSADTQYF | TGTGCCAGCAGCTTAGTAAGGGCTAGCGGGGCCCATAGCAGCGCAGATACGCAGTATTTT
TRBJ1-2 | TRBV5-6 | . | . | CASRLYGGGYGYTF | TGTGCCAGCAGATTGTACGGGGGGGGCTATGGCTACACCTTC
TRBJ1-2 | TRBV12-3/TRBV12-4 | . | . | CASSHTGTGYTF | TGTGCCAGCAGTCATACAGGGACGGGCTACACCTTC
TRBJ1-2 | TRBV6-5 | . | TRBD1 | CASSYSNTGAYGYTF | TGTGCCAGCAGTTACTCGAATACAGGGGCCTATGGCTACACCTTC
TRBJ1-5 | TRBV24-1 | . | . | CATSDPQGSGQPQHF | TGTGCCACCAGTGACCCACAGGGATCGGGTCAGCCCCAGCATTTT
TRBJ1-4 | TRBV9 | many | . | CASSVDGGSGEKLFF | TGTGCCAGCAGCGTAGACGGGGGAAGTGGTGAAAAACTGTTTTTT
TRBJ1-2 | TRBV11-2 | . | . | CASSPSSSTQGLAKGYTF | TGTGCCAGCAGCCCGTCCTCGTCAACACAGGGTCTTGCGAAAGGCTACACCTTC
TRBJ2-1 | TRBV4-1 | . | . | CASSQKSAFSRPTYNEQFF | TGCGCCAGCAGCCAGAAGAGCGCCTTTAGTCGCCCTACCTACAATGAGCAGTTCTTC
TRBJ1-1 | TRBV7-3 | . | TRBD1 | CASSLARGPNTEAFF | TGTGCCAGCAGCTTAGCCAGGGGGCCGAACACTGAAGCTTTCTTT
TRBJ1-1 | TRBV7-9 | . | . | CASSHPDRNTEAFF | TGTGCCAGCAGCCACCCGGACAGAAACACTGAAGCTTTCTTT
TRBJ1-1 | TRBV29-1 | . | TRBD1 | CSARTGGGTEAFF | TGCAGCGCCCGGACAGGGGGTGGCACTGAAGCTTTCTTT
TRBJ1-4 | TRBV5-1 | once | TRBD1 | CASSQGQGWANEKLFF | TGCGCCAGCAGCCAGGGACAGGGGTGGGCTAATGAAAAACTGTTTTTT
TRBJ2-5 | TRBV13 | few | TRBD2 | CASSTRTSGDQETQYF | TGTGCCAGCAGCACCCGGACTAGCGGGGATCAAGAGACCCAGTACTTC
TRBJ1-1 | TRBV11-3 | few | . | CASSPRGGREAFF | TGTGCCAGCAGCCCCCGCGGAGGACGTGAAGCTTTCTTT
TRBJ2-3 | TRBV7-9 | . | TRBD2 | CASSLGGGRTDTQYF | TGTGCCAGCAGCCTTGGGGGGGGACGCACAGATACGCAGTATTTT
TRBJ1-1 | TRBV27 | once | . | CASSLSRNTEAFF | TGTGCCAGCAGTTTATCGCGGAACACTGAAGCTTTCTTT
TRBJ2-3 | TRBV24-1 | . | . | CATMKSGGRTDTQYF | TGTGCCACCATGAAGAGCGGAGGGCGCACAGATACGCAGTATTTT